The source of this T cell receptor beta chain is a study of CD8 T cells in ankylosing spondylitis (dated by TCRdb to the late 2010s). With regard to the full study: The study profiled T cell receptor beta repertoires in healthy donors and ankylosing spondylitis patients to find disease-linked TCR variants. The full study cohort comprised around 25 ankylosing spondylitis patients and roughly 100 healthy donors. Samples of peripheral blood were taken, and for ankylosing spondylitis patients, synovial fluid was collected as well. Study-wide conclusions, independent of this receptor: A TCR beta motif made up of roughly eight highly homologous amino acid variants appeared to be characteristic of blood from ankylosing spondylitis patients. The disease-linked clones showed a CD8+ phenotype and occurred at relatively low frequencies in peripheral blood. Significant enrichment of the disease-linked clones was reported in matched synovial fluid samples from ankylosing spondylitis patients. Some of the motif variants had been reported before in the synovial fluid and blood of reactive arthritis patients, a finding that suggests common disease-initiation mechanisms.

Turning to this clonotype: Its cognate antigen has yet to be identified. The record has no base qualities; no much larger clone is one base away.

V lost 2 bases and J lost 7 bases, and the count of bases not matched to a germline gene is 3. The CDR3 goes from the cysteine to the phenylalanine over 15 residues. Only the CDR3 DNA stays, 45 bases, in frame from base 1. The germline V gene supplies CDR1 MNHEY and CDR2 SVGAGI. The sequencing machine was an Illumina HiSeq 2500. Quantitative 5'-RACE with molecular barcodes was used to prepare TCR beta libraries. On the authors' methods: A new computational method, built on a probabilistic model of VDJ rearrangement, was used to identify disease-linked TCR variants. Starting from the raw public reads, TCRdb applied fastp trimming at Q25, assembled clones with MiXCR and retained in-frame beta chains. When rows share a CDR3 protein, they turn into one entry using the most common DNA and genes. In this record, the V and J calls reflect TCRdb's handling and not the investigators' own analysis. The sample data list some 840,000 distinct CDR3 sequences, and over 9.5% of these were observed just once. Of the sample, more than 0.5% falls within the top ten clones.

Specimen: blood, either unsorted or a sorted T cell fraction (not recorded which). The TCR sequence derives from a male donor with ankylosing spondylitis. Here the chain combines TRBV6-5 and TRBJ2-4, and TRBD2 matches 12 of the central bases. The CDR3 is CASSYHGTSGNIQYF. The nucleotides are TGTGCCAGCAGTTACCACGGGACTAGCGGGAACATTCAGTACTTC.